This T cell receptor beta chain was found in a study of cytomegalovirus exposure and HLA in healthy donors (dated by TCRdb to the late 2010s). Turning to the overall study: An earlier analysis of several hundred of the donors reported approximately 280 Gb of sequence data and some 110 million unique TCR beta sequences obtained from about 179 million T cells. The number of donors typed differed by locus, with roughly 629-640 for A, B, C, DRB1 and DQB1, approximately 500 for DQA1, 600 to 610 for DPA1, and around 450 for DPB1. Among under 450 genotyped donors of the cohort, an average of around 240,000 unique TCR beta nucleotide sequences were sequenced per donor, roughly 18% of them non-productive. Donor age, sex, ethnicity and CMV serostatus were collected together with the repertoire data. The later analysis used no new phenotypic data to find candidate immune exposures, relying instead on TCR beta sequences and their occurrence across donors. Along with the roughly 670-subject first cohort, a separate validation cohort of over a hundred different subjects was used. An early release that covered around 590 HLA-typed donors contained approximately 300 gigabases of sequencing data and 85 million to 100 million unique TCR sequences. To decide whether each TCR beta V gene segment behaved as functional or pseudogenic, an earlier analysis of some 540 of the donors relied on high-throughput TCR beta sequencing. The study aimed to test whether signatures of past pathogen exposure could be identified by cataloging public T cell receptors. Every repertoire in the discovery cohort had been generated on one and the same sequencing platform. Both class I and class II loci were covered by HLA typing, at four-digit resolution. Of the approximately 400 genotyped donors, about 80% fell in the genetic ancestry cluster associated with self-reported Caucasian donors. A later genetic analysis took genome-wide SNP genotypes for about three fifths of the 666 donors and used that subset as a discovery cohort. A few DR-DQ haplotypes were treated as single units for association and clustering because of strong linkage in the cohort. A later analysis re-examined previously published TCR beta repertoires from about 670 donors and added high-resolution HLA genotyping to investigate patterns of TCR occurrence. High-throughput TCR immunosequencing, statistical association of individual TCRs with disease status, and machine learning were combined to predict cytomegalovirus infection status. The study used immunosequencing to profile the T cell repertoires of 666 subjects and linked those repertoires to cytomegalovirus serostatus.

The library came from the immunoSEQ multiplex PCR assay. The multiplex PCR relied on a mix of 60 forward primers for TCR Vbeta segments and 13 reverse primers for TCR Jbeta segments. The CDR3 region of rearranged TCR beta genes was amplified from genomic DNA by a multiplex PCR assay. On the Illumina HiSeq System, the amplified TCR beta libraries were sequenced as 87-base-pair reads. Turning to the authors' computational methods: In a later analysis, some 80 million unique TCR beta chains were counted across the roughly 670 repertoires, and about 9.9 million of these chains were shared by at least two donors. Raw reads were error-corrected and collapsed into unique sequences with a nearest-neighbor algorithm that merged closely related sequences to remove PCR and sequencing errors. V, D and J gene segments were assigned by aligning CDR3 sequences to IMGT reference sequences. For a sequence to be retained, a match of at least six nucleotides was required to both a V gene segment and a J gene segment. A rearrangement was called productive if the CDR3 had no stop codons and remained in frame with V and J, and every other rearrangement was called non-productive. Following IMGT convention, CDR3 was defined as the stretch from the second conserved V-encoded cysteine up to the conserved J-encoded phenylalanine. The earlier analysis of around 640 of the donors excluded sequences that lacked an unambiguous match to a single V gene segment. In an earlier analysis of a few hundred of the donors, V segments were called functional above 56.7% productive rearrangements and were called segregating when the between-donor standard deviation exceeded 5%. A statistical classification framework was built for diagnosing cytomegalovirus status from the catalog of TCR beta chain sequences. In a later analysis, TCR nucleotide sequences were compared against IMGT/GENE-DB human TR gene sequences so that V and J genes could be assigned. In a later analysis, CDR3 sequences and most-parsimonious VDJ recombination scenarios were assigned using the TCRdist pipeline. A later analysis defined each TCR beta chain by its CDR3 amino acid sequence plus V-gene family, and excluded reads lacking a unique V-gene family. A later analysis removed 450 to 600 highly shared, low-generation-probability nucleotide sequences to deal with suspected cross-contamination and a sequencing artifact. A later analysis calculated a clonal expansion index for each public chain from normalized within-repertoire ranks of inferred template counts. A later analysis computed generation probabilities with a VDJ recombination model fitted to out-of-frame rearrangements, and checked the results against IGoR. In a later analysis, hypergeometric tests were used to score TCR-TCR, TCR-HLA and TCR-CMV co-occurrence, with a repertoire-size bias correction applied to TCR pairs. A later analysis estimated false discovery rates by permuting HLA or CMV assignments 20 times. In a later analysis, co-occurring TCRs were grouped using DBSCAN, with TCRdist sequence similarity added in when clustering inside HLA-allele-positive subsets. Repertoires with fewer than 30,000 or more than 120,000 public chains, plus five repertoires with anomalous nucleotide sharing, were excluded from co-occurrence clustering. The immuneACCESS repertoire file appears here via TCRdb, limited to in-frame rearrangements. These files lack a portion of the clones; in checked studies, under half of the deficit traces to unresolved V genes, and the cause of the others is not known. The DNA gave D and trimming, while V, J and clone size come from that table. Within this sample are 100,000 to 150,000 clones, with around 85% of them counted one time only. Approximately 4% of the sample goes to the ten largest clones.

Notes on this clone: The target of this receptor is not known. One base away there is no much larger clone; base qualities are not given.

Inclusive of the bounding cysteine and phenylalanine, the CDR3 is 12 residues long. Kept here is only the CDR3 DNA, which spans 36 bases and is read in frame from base 1. Germline trimming amounts to 10 bases on V and 3 bases on J, with 5 as the count of junction bases outside the gene matches. Taken from the germline V gene, the CDR1 and CDR2 loops are ENHRY and SYGVKD. The cohort comprised around 690 healthy bone marrow donors. Cohort members were all nominally healthy when sampled, although unrecorded immune exposures were likely present. The donor was CMV seropositive and belonged to the group of a few hundred seropositive cohort members. A peripheral blood sample was collected from each donor, and TCR beta sequencing was performed on peripheral blood mononuclear cells. Genomic DNA extraction from the blood cell samples was performed with the Qiagen DNeasy Blood Extraction Kit. Overall study results and their limits: According to a later analysis, TCR association rates differed among HLA loci, with DRB1 alleles showing the most associated TCRs and HLA-C alleles showing the fewest. Most CMV-associated TCR beta chains appeared to be HLA-restricted in a later analysis, and the HLA associations seemed to be driven largely by CMV exposure. Most TCR sequences were observed very rarely across donors, whereas some public TCRs were present in many individuals. A cluster of highly shared sequence variants was judged likely to represent a technical artifact of the sequencing pipeline. Only TCR beta chains were sequenced in this cohort, and the absence of alpha or paired-chain data limited detectable features. The study gave a list of some 150 TCR beta chains associated with cytomegalovirus. Compared with the 666-donor mean, donors in an Asian-associated ancestry cluster had fewer N-insertions in productive TCRs, according to a later genetic analysis. In a later genetic analysis, a missense DCLRE1C variant was associated with V-gene and J-gene trimming of TCR beta chains, and the association was replicated in an independent cohort. When HLA alleles, especially DR and DQ, strongly co-occurred, TCR associations were difficult to assign to individual alleles. Several of the top co-occurrence clusters appeared to be linked to parvovirus B19, influenza, CMV and Epstein-Barr virus, according to a later analysis. A further reported finding was that TCR beta sequences accurately predicted the HLA-A and HLA-B alleles for most subjects in the first cohort. Specific HLA alleles were associated with roughly 17,000 TCR beta sequences at a false discovery rate of 0.05 in a later analysis. Because counts were too low, seventeen rarely observed V segments, including chromosome 9 orphons, were excluded from the earlier analysis of 587 of the donors. It was suggested by the authors that the approach could potentially be generalized to other disease states and immunological phenotypes. In a later analysis, HLA-associated TCR beta chains showed more clonal expansion and lower generation probabilities than non-associated chains that were equally common. The 87-base-pair reads could not distinguish some IMGT-functional V segments, including TRBV6-2 and TRBV6-3, so those segments were excluded. The presence/absence analyses assumed that sequencing depth was roughly uniform across donors, and that assumption may not be true. The classifier was reported to diagnose cytomegalovirus status with high specificity and sensitivity in both the original and validation cohorts. Because HLA typing was missing for some donors at each locus, association tests included only the typed subset. CMV serostatus was the only immune exposure information available for the cohort. Three of the identified cytomegalovirus-associated TCR beta chains were confirmed in vitro to be specific for cytomegalovirus antigens. An earlier analysis of some 560 of the donors showed that most TCR beta V segments appeared in productive rearrangements either about 87% or about 30% of the time, which broadly matched IMGT annotations. Linkage disequilibrium might explain the correlated functional status among segregating V segments, but an unknown experimental factor could not be ruled out.

In this chain, TRBV10-3 is recombined with TRBJ2-7; TRBD1 aligns with 8 central bases. This TCR came from a man between 18 and 35 years old in good health and CMV-seropositive. Specimen: PBMCs. In nucleotide form, the sequence is TGTGCCAGCGGGACAGGTGACTACGAGCAGTACTTC. Its translation reads: CASGTGDYEQYF.